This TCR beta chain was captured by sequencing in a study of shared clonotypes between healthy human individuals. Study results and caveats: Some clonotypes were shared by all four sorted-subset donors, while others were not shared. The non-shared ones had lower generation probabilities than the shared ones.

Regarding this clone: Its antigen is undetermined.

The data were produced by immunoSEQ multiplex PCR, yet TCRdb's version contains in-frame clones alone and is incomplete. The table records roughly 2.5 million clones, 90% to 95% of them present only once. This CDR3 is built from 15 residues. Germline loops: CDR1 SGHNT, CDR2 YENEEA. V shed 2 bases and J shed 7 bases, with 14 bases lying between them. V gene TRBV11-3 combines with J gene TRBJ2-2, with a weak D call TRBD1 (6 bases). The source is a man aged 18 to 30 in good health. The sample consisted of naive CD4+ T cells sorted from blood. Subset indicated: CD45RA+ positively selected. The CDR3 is CASSLQGSGHGELFF. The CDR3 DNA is TGTGCCAGCAGCTTACAGGGGTCAGGACACGGGGAGCTGTTTTTT. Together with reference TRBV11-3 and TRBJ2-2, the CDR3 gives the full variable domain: EAGVVQSPRYKIIEKKQPVAFWCNPISGHNTLYWYLQNLGQGPELLIRYENEEAVDDSQLPKDRFSAERLKGVDSTLKIQPAELGDSAVYLCASSLQGSGHGELFFGEGSRLTVL.